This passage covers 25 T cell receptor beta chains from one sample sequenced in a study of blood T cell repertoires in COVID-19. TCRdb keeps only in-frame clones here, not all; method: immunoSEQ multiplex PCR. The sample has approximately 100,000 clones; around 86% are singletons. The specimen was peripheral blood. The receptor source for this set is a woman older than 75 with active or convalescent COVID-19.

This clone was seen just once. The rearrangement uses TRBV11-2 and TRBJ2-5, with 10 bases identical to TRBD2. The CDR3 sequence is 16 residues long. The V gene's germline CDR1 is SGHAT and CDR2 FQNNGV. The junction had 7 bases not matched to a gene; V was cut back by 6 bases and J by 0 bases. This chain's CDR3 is CASRRGTSEYQETQYF. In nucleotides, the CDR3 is TGTGCCAGCAGGAGAGGGACTAGCGAGTACCAAGAGACCCAGTACTTC.

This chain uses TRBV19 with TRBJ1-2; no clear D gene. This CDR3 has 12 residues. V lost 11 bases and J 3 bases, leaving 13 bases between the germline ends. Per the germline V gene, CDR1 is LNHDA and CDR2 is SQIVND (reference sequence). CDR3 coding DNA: TGTGCCTCGCAAGGCAGCGACTATGGCTACACCTTC. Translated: CASQGSDYGYTF.

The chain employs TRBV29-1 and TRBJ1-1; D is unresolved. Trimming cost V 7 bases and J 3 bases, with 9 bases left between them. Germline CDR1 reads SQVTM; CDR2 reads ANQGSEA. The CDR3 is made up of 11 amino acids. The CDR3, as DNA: TGCAGCGGACAAAGATACACTGAAGCTTTCTTT. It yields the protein CSGQRYTEAFF.

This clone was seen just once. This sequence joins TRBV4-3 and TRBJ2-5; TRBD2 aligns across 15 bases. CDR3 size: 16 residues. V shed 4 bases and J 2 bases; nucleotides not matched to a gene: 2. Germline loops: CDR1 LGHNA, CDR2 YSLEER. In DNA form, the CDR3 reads TGCGCCAGCAGCCCGGGACTAGCGGGGGGACAAGAGACCCAGTACTTC. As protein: CASSPGLAGGQETQYF.

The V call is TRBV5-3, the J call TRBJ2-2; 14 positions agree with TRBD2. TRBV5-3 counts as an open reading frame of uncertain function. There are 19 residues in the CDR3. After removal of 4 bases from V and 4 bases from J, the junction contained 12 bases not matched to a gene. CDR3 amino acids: CARSPRSQTSGRGTGELFF. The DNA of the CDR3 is TGTGCCAGAAGCCCACGATCCCAGACTAGCGGGAGGGGCACCGGGGAGCTGTTTTTT.

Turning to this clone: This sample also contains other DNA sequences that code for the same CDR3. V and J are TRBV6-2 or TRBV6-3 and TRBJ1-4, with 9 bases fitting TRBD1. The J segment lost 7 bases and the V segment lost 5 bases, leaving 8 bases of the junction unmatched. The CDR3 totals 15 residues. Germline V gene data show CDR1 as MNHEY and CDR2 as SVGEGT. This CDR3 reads CASSQTGTGSEKLFF. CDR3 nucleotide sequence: TGTGCCAGCAGTCAAACCGGGACAGGGAGTGAAAAACTGTTTTTT.

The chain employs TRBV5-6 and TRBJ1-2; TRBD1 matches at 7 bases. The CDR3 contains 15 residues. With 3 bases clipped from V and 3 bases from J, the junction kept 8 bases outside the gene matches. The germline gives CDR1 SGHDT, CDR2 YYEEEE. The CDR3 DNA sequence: TGTGCCAGCAGCTCTGGAGGGGGCGCTTACTATGGCTACACCTTC. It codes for CASSSGGGAYYGYTF.

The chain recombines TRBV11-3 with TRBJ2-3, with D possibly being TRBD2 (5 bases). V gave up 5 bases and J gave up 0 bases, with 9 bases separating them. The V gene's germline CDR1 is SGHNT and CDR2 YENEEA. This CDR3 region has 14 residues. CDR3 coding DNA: TGTGCCAGCAGCACTAGTGCTAGCACAGATACGCAGTATTTT. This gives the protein CASSTSASTDTQYF.

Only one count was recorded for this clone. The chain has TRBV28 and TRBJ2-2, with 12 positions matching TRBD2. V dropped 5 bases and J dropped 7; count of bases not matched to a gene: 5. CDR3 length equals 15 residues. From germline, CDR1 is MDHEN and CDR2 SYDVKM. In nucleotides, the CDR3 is TGTGCCAGCAGTACTCTAGCGGGAGGGGACGGGGAGCTGTTTTTT. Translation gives CASSTLAGGDGELFF.

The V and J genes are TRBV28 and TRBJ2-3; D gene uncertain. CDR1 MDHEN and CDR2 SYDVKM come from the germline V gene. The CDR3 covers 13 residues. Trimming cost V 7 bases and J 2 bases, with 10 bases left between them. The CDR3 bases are TGTGCCAGCACTAGTTTACTCACAGATACGCAGTATTTT. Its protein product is CASTSLLTDTQYF.

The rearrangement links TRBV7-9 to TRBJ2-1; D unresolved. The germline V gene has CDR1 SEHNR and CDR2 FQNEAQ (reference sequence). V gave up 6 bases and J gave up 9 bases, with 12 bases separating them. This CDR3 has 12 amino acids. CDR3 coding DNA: TGTGCCAGCAGTCAAGTGACAACTGAGCAGTTCTTC. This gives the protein CASSQVTTEQFF.

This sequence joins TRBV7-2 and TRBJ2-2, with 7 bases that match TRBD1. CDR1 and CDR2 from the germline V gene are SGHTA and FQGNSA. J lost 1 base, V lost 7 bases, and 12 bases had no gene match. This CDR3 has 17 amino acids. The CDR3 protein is CASTTSIGTENTGELFF. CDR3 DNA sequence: TGTGCCAGCACCACATCAATCGGGACAGAGAACACCGGGGAGCTGTTTTTT. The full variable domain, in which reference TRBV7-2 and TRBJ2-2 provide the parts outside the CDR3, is GAGVSQSPSNKVTEKGKDVELRCDPISGHTALYWYRQSLGQGLEFLIYFQGNSAPDKSGLPSDRFSAERTGGSVSTLTIQRTQQEDSAVYLCASTTSIGTENTGELFFGEGSRLTVL.

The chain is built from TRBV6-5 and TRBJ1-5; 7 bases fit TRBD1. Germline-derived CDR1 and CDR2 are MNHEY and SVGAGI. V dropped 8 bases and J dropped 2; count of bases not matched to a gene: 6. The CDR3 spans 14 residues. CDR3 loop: CASVLTGGNQPQHF. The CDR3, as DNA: TGTGCCAGCGTCCTTACAGGGGGCAATCAGCCCCAGCATTTT.

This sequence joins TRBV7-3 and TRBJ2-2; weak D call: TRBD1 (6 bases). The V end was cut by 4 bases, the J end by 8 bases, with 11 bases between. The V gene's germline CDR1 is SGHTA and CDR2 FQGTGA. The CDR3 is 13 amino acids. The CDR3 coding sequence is TGTGCCAGCAGCTGGGACAATTTGGGGGAGCTGTTTTTT. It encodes CASSWDNLGELFF.

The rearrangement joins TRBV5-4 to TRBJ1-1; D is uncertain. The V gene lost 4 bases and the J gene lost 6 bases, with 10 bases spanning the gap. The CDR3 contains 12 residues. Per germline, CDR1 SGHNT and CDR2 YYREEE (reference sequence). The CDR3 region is CASSIDYSEAFF. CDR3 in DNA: TGTGCCAGCAGCATCGACTATTCTGAAGCTTTCTTT.

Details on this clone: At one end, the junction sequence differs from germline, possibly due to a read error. CDR3 coding DNA: TGTGCCAGCAGCGTAGCTGCTAGCAGAGATACGCAGTATTTT. Protein: CASSVAASRDTQYF. The chain has TRBV9 and TRBJ2-3; the D gene is possibly TRBD2 (5 bases). There are 14 residues in the CDR3. The germline CDR1 and CDR2 sequences are SGDLS and YYNGEE.

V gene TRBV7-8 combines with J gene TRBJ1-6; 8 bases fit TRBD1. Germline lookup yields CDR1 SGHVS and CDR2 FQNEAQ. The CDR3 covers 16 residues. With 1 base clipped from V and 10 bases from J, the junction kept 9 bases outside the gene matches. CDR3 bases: TGTGCCAGCAGCTTAGGGACGGGACAGGTCCAATCACCCCTCCACTTT. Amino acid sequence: CASSLGTGQVQSPLHF.

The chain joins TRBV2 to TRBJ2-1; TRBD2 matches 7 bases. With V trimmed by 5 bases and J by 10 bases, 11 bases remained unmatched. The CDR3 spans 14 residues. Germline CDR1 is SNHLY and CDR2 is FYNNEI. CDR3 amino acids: CASSPQDLRGEQFF. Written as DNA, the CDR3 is TGTGCCAGCAGTCCCCAAGACTTGCGGGGGGAGCAGTTCTTC.

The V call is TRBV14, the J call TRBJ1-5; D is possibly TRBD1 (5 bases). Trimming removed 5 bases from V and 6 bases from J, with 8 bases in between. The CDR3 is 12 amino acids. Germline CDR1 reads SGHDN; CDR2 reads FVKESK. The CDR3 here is CASSVGGQPQHF. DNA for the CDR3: TGTGCCAGCAGCGTCGGGGGTCAGCCCCAGCATTTT.

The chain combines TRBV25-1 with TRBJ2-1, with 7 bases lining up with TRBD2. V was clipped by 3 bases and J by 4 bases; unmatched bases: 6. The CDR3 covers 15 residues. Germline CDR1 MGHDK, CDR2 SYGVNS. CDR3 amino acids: CASSEVAGLYNEQFF. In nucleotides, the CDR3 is TGTGCCAGCAGTGAGGTAGCGGGCCTTTACAATGAGCAGTTCTTC. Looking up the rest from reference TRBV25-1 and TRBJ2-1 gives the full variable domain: EADIYQTPRYLVIGTGKKITLECSQTMGHDKMYWYQQDPGMELHLIHYSYGVNSTEKGDLSSESTVSRIRTEHFPLTLESARPSHTSQYLCASSEVAGLYNEQFFGPGTRLTVL.

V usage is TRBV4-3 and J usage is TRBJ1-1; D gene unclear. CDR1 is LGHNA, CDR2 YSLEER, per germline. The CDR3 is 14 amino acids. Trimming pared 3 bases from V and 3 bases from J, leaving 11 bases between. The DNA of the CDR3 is TGCGCCAGCAGCCAGCACCCACGGGACACTGAAGCTTTCTTT. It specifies CASSQHPRDTEAFF.

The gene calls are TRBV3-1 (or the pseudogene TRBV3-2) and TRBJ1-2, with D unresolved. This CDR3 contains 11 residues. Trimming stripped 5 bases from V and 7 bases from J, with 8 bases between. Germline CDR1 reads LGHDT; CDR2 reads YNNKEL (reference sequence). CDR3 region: CASSSEGGYTF. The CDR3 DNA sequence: TGTGCCAGCAGCTCAGAGGGTGGCTACACCTTC.

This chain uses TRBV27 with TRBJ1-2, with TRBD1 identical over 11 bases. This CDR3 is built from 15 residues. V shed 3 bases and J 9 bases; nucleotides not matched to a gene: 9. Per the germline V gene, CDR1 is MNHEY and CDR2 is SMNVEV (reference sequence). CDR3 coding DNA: TGTGCCAGCAGTTTCATGCCGGGGACAGGGGGAAGCTACACCTTC. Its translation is CASSFMPGTGGSYTF.

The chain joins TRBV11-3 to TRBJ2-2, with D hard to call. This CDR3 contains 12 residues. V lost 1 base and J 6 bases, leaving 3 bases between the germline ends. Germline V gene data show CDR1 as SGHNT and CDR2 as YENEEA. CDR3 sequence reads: CASSLGPGELFF. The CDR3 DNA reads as TGTGCCAGCAGCTTAGGGCCCGGGGAGCTGTTTTTT.

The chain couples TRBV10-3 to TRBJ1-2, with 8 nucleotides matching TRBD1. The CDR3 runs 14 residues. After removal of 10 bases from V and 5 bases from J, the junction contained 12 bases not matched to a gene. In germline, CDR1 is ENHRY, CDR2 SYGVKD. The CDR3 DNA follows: TGTGCCACTCGAGAGACAGGGGCACCTTATGGCTACACCTTC. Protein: CATRETGAPYGYTF.